Sequencing of this T cell receptor (beta chain) was carried out in a study of shared clonotypes between healthy human individuals. Sequenced by immunoSEQ multiplex PCR; TCRdb stores in-frame clones only, minus some. The profile shows under 650,000 clones, 95% to 97% of them singletons. Adults of Caucasian background living in Nashville, Tennessee made up all donors. Sequencing input: naive CD4+ T cells sorted from blood. Subset specified: CD45RA+ positively selected. The receptor comes from a woman in her twenties or thirties in good health.

The CDR3 loop reads CASSRTSTYGYTF. The CDR3 bases are TGTGCCAGCAGCCGGACGTCGACCTATGGCTACACCTTC. The chain couples TRBV7-9 to TRBJ1-2, with D unclear. CDR1 is SEHNR, CDR2 FQNEAQ, per germline (reference sequence). CDR3 length: 13 residues. The V gene lost 5 bases and the J gene lost 4 bases, with 11 bases spanning the gap.